These 26 T cell receptor beta chains were sequenced from one sample in a study of shared clonotypes between healthy human individuals. Generated by immunoSEQ multiplex PCR, the TCRdb table keeps only in-frame clones and is missing some. The table records nearly 2 million clones, about 95% of them present only once. Terminally differentiated effector memory CD45RA+ cells were excluded by CCR7 positive selection of CD45RO-negative cells. Sequenced sample: naive CD8+ T cells sorted from blood. These receptors all come from a man between 18 and 35 years old in good health.

The V gene is TRBV5-6, the J gene TRBJ2-7; TRBD2 aligns across 7 bases. CDR3 length: 12 amino acids. Germline V gene sequence: CDR1 SGHDT, CDR2 YYEEEE. The junction had 4 bases not matched to a gene; V was cut back by 4 bases and J by 6 bases. CDR3 protein: CASSEGTIEQYF. Here the CDR3 DNA reads TGTGCCAGCAGCGAAGGGACTATCGAGCAGTACTTC.

The CDR3: CASSPPFPDTQYF. The CDR3 coding sequence is TGTGCCAGCTCACCACCGTTCCCGGATACGCAGTATTTT. This chain links TRBV18 with TRBJ2-3; no clear D gene. The CDR3 runs to 13 residues. In germline, CDR1 is KGHSH, CDR2 LQKENI. Trimming stripped 0 bases from V and 6 bases from J, with 7 bases between.

As to this clone: This specimen includes other DNA sequences encoding the same CDR3. This chain links TRBV28 with TRBJ1-1; D is uncertain. V lost 6 bases to trimming and J lost 2 bases, with 4 bases between them. The CDR3 consists of 11 residues. The germline V gene encodes CDR1 MDHEN and CDR2 SYDVKM. The CDR3 is CASRRNTEAFF. DNA of the CDR3: TGTGCCAGCAGAAGAAACACTGAAGCTTTCTTT.

The genes are TRBV5-1 and TRBJ2-1; D call uncertain. The germline V and J ends were trimmed by 5 bases and 7 bases, with 13 bases remaining between them. Looked up from germline, CDR1 is SGHRS and CDR2 is YFSETQ. This CDR3 region has 13 residues. The CDR3 is CASRLAPGNEQFF. The CDR3 DNA follows: TGCGCCAGCAGGTTAGCCCCGGGTAATGAGCAGTTCTTC.

This chain connects TRBV4-2 to TRBJ2-2; perhaps TRBD2 as D (6 bases). Germline V CDR1 and CDR2: LGHNA, YNFKEQ. V shed 4 bases and J shed 4 bases, with 16 bases lying between them. The CDR3 is 16 residues long. The CDR3 coding sequence is TGTGCCAGCAGCCTCGCGGGGACGGGGCTCACCGGGGAGCTGTTTTTT. Amino acid sequence: CASSLAGTGLTGELFF.

The chain recombines TRBV5-6 with TRBJ2-3; TRBD1 matches 7 bases. Germline V CDR1 and CDR2: SGHDT, YYEEEE. J gave up 3 bases and V 5 bases, and 0 bases lay outside the gene matches. CDR3 length equals 12 residues. CDR3 amino acids: CASRTGTDTQYF. In DNA, the CDR3 is TGTGCCAGCAGGACAGGGACAGATACGCAGTATTTT.

On this clone itself: This CDR3 is also generated by other DNA sequences in the sample. The chain employs TRBV29-1 and TRBJ2-7; D may be TRBD1 (6 bases). The CDR3 covers 13 residues. CDR1 and CDR2 from the germline V gene are SQVTM and ANQGSEA. Trimming cost V 0 bases and J 4 bases, with 10 bases left between them. The chain's CDR3 is CSVEEGQGYEQYF. CDR3 coding DNA: TGCAGCGTTGAAGAAGGGCAGGGGTACGAGCAGTACTTC.

This chain uses TRBV27 with TRBJ1-1; 8 bases map to TRBD1. The CDR3 extends over 14 amino acids. Germline loops: CDR1 MNHEY, CDR2 SMNVEV (reference sequence). Trimming took 7 bases from V and 1 from J; bases not matched to a gene: 5. In nucleotides, the CDR3 is TGTGCCAGCACCACGACAGGGGCGAACACTGAAGCTTTCTTT. Residues: CASTTTGANTEAFF.

The chain recombines TRBV6-5 with TRBJ1-4; D not resolved. This CDR3 has 15 residues. Between the trimmed V and J ends, which lost 0 bases and 6 bases, there was a span of 11 bases. Germline V gives CDR1 MNHEY, CDR2 SVGAGI. The CDR3 loop reads CASSYSEDYDEKLFF. The CDR3 DNA reads TGTGCCAGCAGTTACTCGGAGGATTATGATGAAAAACTGTTTTTT.

The V call is TRBV4-1, the J call TRBJ2-1; the D gene is possibly TRBD1 (6 bases). Germline CDR1 MGHRA, CDR2 YSYEKL. The CDR3 length is 15 residues. V lost 4 bases to trimming and J lost 0 bases, with 10 bases between them. CDR3: CASSLRQASYNEQFF. CDR3 sequence (DNA): TGCGCCAGCAGCCTCCGACAGGCCTCCTACAATGAGCAGTTCTTC.

The rearrangement joins TRBV5-4 to TRBJ2-3; unclear D gene. CDR1 is SGHNT and CDR2 is YYREEE in the germline V gene (reference sequence). The length of the CDR3 is 15 residues. V was cut by 0 bases and J by 1 base, with 9 bases left in between. The CDR3 is CASSLAAPGTDTQYF. The CDR3 region has the DNA TGTGCCAGCAGCTTGGCGGCCCCGGGCACAGATACGCAGTATTTT.

This chain connects TRBV5-6 to TRBJ1-4; maybe TRBD1 (5 bases). V shed 2 bases and J shed 12 bases, with 11 bases lying between them. Germline assignment: CDR1 SGHDT and CDR2 YYEEEE. The CDR3 spans 12 residues. In DNA, the CDR3 is TGTGCCAGCAGCTTTAAACAGGATCAACTGTTTTTT. It specifies CASSFKQDQLFF.

The chain employs TRBV29-1 and TRBJ1-2; 11 bases map to TRBD1. The CDR3 spans 14 residues. The germline V gene has CDR1 SQVTM and CDR2 ANQGSEA. V lost 2 bases, J lost 4 bases, and 3 bases stayed unmatched. The CDR3 loop reads CSVEPGQGVYGYTF. CDR3 DNA sequence: TGCAGCGTTGAACCGGGACAGGGGGTCTATGGCTACACCTTC. The full variable domain, rest sourced from reference TRBV29-1 and TRBJ1-2, is SAVISQKPSRDICQRGTSLTIQCQVDSQVTMMFWYRQQPGQSLTLIATANQGSEATYESGFVIDKFPISRPNLTFSTLTVSNMSPEDSSIYLCSVEPGQGVYGYTFGSGTRLTVV.

This rearrangement joins TRBV10-2 to TRBJ1-3, with unresolved D. V dropped 6 bases and J dropped 3 bases, with 15 bases sitting between them. Germline CDR1 WSHSY, CDR2 SAAADI. This CDR3 has 15 residues. CDR3 loop: CASREKARLGNTIYF. Written as DNA, the CDR3 is TGCGCCAGCAGAGAGAAGGCCAGGCTTGGAAACACCATATATTTT.

V usage is TRBV28 and J usage is TRBJ1-5, with TRBD1 matching 9 bases. Germline assignment: CDR1 MDHEN and CDR2 SYDVKM. This CDR3 has 17 amino acids. With 3 bases clipped from V and 3 bases from J, the junction kept 9 bases outside the gene matches. The CDR3 spells CASSFPDRGVDNQPQHF. DNA of the CDR3: TGTGCCAGCAGTTTCCCGGACAGGGGAGTTGACAATCAGCCCCAGCATTTT.

The table lists this clone with a few counts. This rearrangement joins TRBV5-6 to TRBJ2-4; D is unclear. The germline V gene has CDR1 SGHDT and CDR2 YYEEEE. CDR3 length: 12 amino acids. Trimming took off 4 bases at V and 7 bases at J, with 9 bases between the two ends. CDR3 in DNA: TGTGCCAGCAGCCAATATTCGAACATTCAGTACTTC. The encoded protein is CASSQYSNIQYF.

CDR3 loop: CASSRGAGTGEYEQYF. The CDR3 DNA reads TGCGCCAGCAGCCGGGGGGCCGGGACAGGAGAATACGAGCAGTACTTC. V gene TRBV4-1 combines with J gene TRBJ2-7; 8 nucleotides align to TRBD1. The CDR3 spans 16 residues. After removal of 4 bases from V and 4 bases from J, the junction contained 12 bases not matched to a gene. Germline V CDR1 and CDR2: MGHRA, YSYEKL.

This clone was counted a single time. The same CDR3 arises from other DNA sequences in this sample as well. The V call is TRBV7-9, the J call TRBJ2-7, with TRBD1 identical over 7 bases. The V segment lost 5 bases and the J segment 2 bases; nucleotides outside the gene matches: 3. CDR3 size: 13 residues. The germline gives CDR1 SEHNR, CDR2 FQNEAQ (reference sequence). The CDR3 DNA follows: TGTGCCAGCAGCCCGGGACAGCCCTACGAGCAGTACTTC. Residues: CASSPGQPYEQYF.

With regard to this clone: In the same sample, other DNA sequences code for this CDR3. Here the CDR3 DNA reads TGTGCCAGCAGTTACTTTACAGGGGGCGATTCACCCCTCCACTTT. Its protein is CASSYFTGGDSPLHF. The rearrangement uses TRBV6-6 and TRBJ1-6, with 9 nucleotides matching TRBD1. Germline V gives CDR1 MNHNY, CDR2 SVGAGI (reference sequence). V lost 1 base to trimming and J lost 8 bases; unmatched junction nucleotides: 3. The CDR3 totals 15 residues.

The chain employs TRBV4-3 and TRBJ2-7; 11 bases are shared with TRBD2. The V segment lost 4 bases and the J segment 4 bases; nucleotides outside the gene matches: 3. The CDR3 has 14 amino acids. The germline V gene encodes CDR1 LGHNA and CDR2 YSLEER. CDR3 residues: CASSLLAGGYEQYF. In DNA, the CDR3 is TGCGCCAGCAGCCTCCTAGCGGGAGGATACGAGCAGTACTTC.

The rearrangement joins TRBV7-2 to TRBJ2-3, with a weak D call TRBD2 (6 bases). V shed 1 base and J shed 4 bases, with 15 bases lying between them. Germline V gene lookup returns CDR1 SGHTA and CDR2 FQGNSA. The CDR3 sequence is 16 residues long. CDR3 residues: CASSLVLGGVADTQYF. The CDR3 bases are TGTGCCAGCAGCTTAGTCCTGGGGGGAGTAGCAGATACGCAGTATTTT.

J is TRBJ2-7 and V is TRBV4-3; 12 positions match TRBD2. The CDR3 loop spans 17 amino acids. The J segment lost 4 bases and the V segment lost 0 bases, leaving 7 bases of the junction unmatched. CDR1 and CDR2 from the germline V gene are LGHNA and YSLEER. The CDR3 spells CASSQDRLLAGGYEQYF. CDR3 DNA sequence: TGCGCCAGCAGCCAAGATCGACTACTAGCGGGAGGTTACGAGCAGTACTTC.

The chain carries TRBV11-2 and TRBJ2-7; no reliable D call. CDR3 length equals 13 residues. Trimming removed 4 bases from V and 4 bases from J, with 11 bases in between. Per the germline V gene, CDR1 is SGHAT and CDR2 is FQNNGV. The CDR3 nucleotides read TGTGCCAGCAGCTCGGACGGCGATTACGAGCAGTACTTC. It translates to CASSSDGDYEQYF.

The V and J genes are TRBV2 and TRBJ1-5; 7 nucleotides align to TRBD1. V lost 8 bases, J lost 6 bases, and 10 bases stayed unmatched. In germline, CDR1 is SNHLY, CDR2 FYNNEI. This CDR3 spans 14 amino acids. Here the CDR3 DNA reads TGTGCCAGCGGGGATGACAGGGCCATTCAGCCCCAGCATTTT. Protein product: CASGDDRAIQPQHF.

V and J are TRBV6-1 and TRBJ2-3, with D possibly being TRBD2 (8 bases). Trimming pared 2 bases from V and 1 base from J, leaving 16 bases between. Germline V CDR1 and CDR2: MNHNS, SASEGT. This CDR3 has 17 residues. The CDR3 protein is CASSEREGARGTDTQYF. CDR3 bases: TGTGCCAGCAGTGAACGGGAGGGGGCGCGTGGCACAGATACGCAGTATTTT.

The J gene is TRBJ2-1, the V gene TRBV11-2, with 14 bases lining up with TRBD2. V lost 5 bases, J lost 2 bases, and 5 bases stayed unmatched. The length of the CDR3 is 17 residues. Germline V gives CDR1 SGHAT, CDR2 FQNNGV. The CDR3 DNA follows: TGTGCCAGCAGCCAGGGACTAGCGGGAGTGACCTACAATGAGCAGTTCTTC. Encoded protein: CASSQGLAGVTYNEQFF.